Listed below are T cell receptor beta chains from one sample, sequenced in a study of somatic mutations in cytotoxic T cells in rheumatoid arthritis. The assay was immunoSEQ multiplex PCR, and TCRdb's table has in-frame clones only and misses some. The sample carries 12,000 to 15,000 clones, under 80% recorded once. Sequencing used CD8+ T cells sorted from blood. Receptor source: an adult with rheumatoid arthritis. Both conserved end residues are part of each CDR3. Each record gives: V gene, D gene, J gene, clone size, CDR3 protein, CDR3 DNA. A D gene is named only where the DNA matches it firmly. The size entry is marked missing in some rows and otherwise reads once, few, many or a size class.

V gene: TRBV27; D gene: .; J gene: TRBJ1-1; clone size: .; CDR3 protein: CASRAGNTEAFF; CDR3 DNA: TGTGCCAGCCGGGCGGGGAACACTGAAGCTTTCTTT
V gene: TRBV9; D gene: TRBD1; J gene: TRBJ2-1; clone size: .; CDR3 protein: CASSGGQNNEQFF; CDR3 DNA: TGTGCCAGCAGCGGGGGACAGAACAATGAGCAGTTCTTC
V gene: TRBV29-1; D gene: .; J gene: TRBJ2-7; clone size: .; CDR3 protein: CSVEAPSGGLYEQYF; CDR3 DNA: TGCAGCGTTGAAGCTCCGTCCGGGGGGCTGTACGAGCAGTACTTC
V gene: TRBV4-1; D gene: TRBD2; J gene: TRBJ2-7; clone size: .; CDR3 protein: CASSLLIAGRSSYEQYF; CDR3 DNA: TGCGCCAGCAGCCTACTTATAGCGGGCCGGAGCTCCTACGAGCAGTACTTC
V gene: TRBV29-1; D gene: .; J gene: TRBJ2-3; clone size: .; CDR3 protein: CSAIKGGLGADTQYF; CDR3 DNA: TGCAGCGCAATAAAGGGAGGCCTTGGCGCAGATACGCAGTATTTT
V gene: TRBV19; D gene: TRBD2; J gene: TRBJ2-2; clone size: .; CDR3 protein: CASSPGGNTGELFF; CDR3 DNA: TGTGCCAGTAGCCCGGGGGGGAACACCGGGGAGCTGTTTTTT
V gene: TRBV5-6; D gene: .; J gene: TRBJ2-3; clone size: .; CDR3 protein: CASSGGAGTDTQYF; CDR3 DNA: TGTGCCAGCAGCGGGGGGGCCGGCACAGATACGCAGTATTTT
V gene: TRBV2; D gene: .; J gene: TRBJ1-1; clone size: .; CDR3 protein: CASTPGRTEAFF; CDR3 DNA: TGTGCCAGCACCCCAGGGAGGACTGAAGCTTTCTTT
V gene: TRBV11-2; D gene: .; J gene: TRBJ1-1; clone size: once; CDR3 protein: CASSRRGYTNTEAFF; CDR3 DNA: TGTGCCAGCAGCCGAAGGGGCTACACGAACACTGAAGCTTTCTTT
V gene: TRBV27; D gene: .; J gene: TRBJ2-1; clone size: .; CDR3 protein: CASSFGRDNEQFF; CDR3 DNA: TGTGCCAGCAGTTTCGGCAGGGACAATGAGCAGTTCTTC
V gene: TRBV30; D gene: TRBD2; J gene: TRBJ2-1; clone size: .; CDR3 protein: CAFRTSGGPYNEQFF; CDR3 DNA: TGTGCCTTCAGGACTAGCGGGGGGCCTTACAATGAGCAGTTCTTC
V gene: TRBV10-3; D gene: .; J gene: TRBJ1-4; clone size: few; CDR3 protein: CAISESKGGGEKLFF; CDR3 DNA: TGTGCCATCAGTGAGTCCAAGGGAGGAGGGGAAAAACTGTTTTTT
V gene: TRBV4-1; D gene: TRBD1; J gene: TRBJ1-5; clone size: .; CDR3 protein: CASSQGIPGGWSNQPQHF; CDR3 DNA: TGCGCCAGCAGCCAAGGGATCCCAGGGGGATGGAGCAATCAGCCCCAGCATTTT
V gene: TRBV6-5; D gene: .; J gene: TRBJ1-1; clone size: .; CDR3 protein: CASSYLPQGNTEAFF; CDR3 DNA: TGTGCCAGCAGTTACCTCCCCCAGGGGAACACTGAAGCTTTCTTT
V gene: TRBV18; D gene: TRBD2; J gene: TRBJ2-5; clone size: .; CDR3 protein: CASSPLSFSGGDTQETQYF; CDR3 DNA: TGTGCCAGCTCACCACTTAGTTTTAGCGGGGGAGATACCCAAGAGACCCAGTACTTC
V gene: TRBV9; D gene: TRBD1; J gene: TRBJ2-3; clone size: .; CDR3 protein: CASSVSRTGADTQYF; CDR3 DNA: TGTGCCAGCAGCGTTTCCCGGACAGGGGCAGATACGCAGTATTTT
V gene: TRBV27; D gene: .; J gene: TRBJ2-5; clone size: .; CDR3 protein: CASSFRRRGAQETQYF; CDR3 DNA: TGTGCCAGCAGTTTTCGGAGACGGGGGGCCCAAGAGACCCAGTACTTC
V gene: TRBV10-2; D gene: TRBD1; J gene: TRBJ1-2; clone size: .; CDR3 protein: CASSGYRTGVGDYGYTF; CDR3 DNA: TGCGCCAGCAGTGGTTATCGGACAGGGGTCGGTGACTATGGCTACACCTTC
V gene: TRBV19; D gene: .; J gene: TRBJ1-1; clone size: .; CDR3 protein: CASSITRRGVDTEAFF; CDR3 DNA: TGTGCCAGTAGTATAACCCGTCGGGGGGTTGACACTGAAGCTTTCTTT
V gene: TRBV6-4; D gene: .; J gene: TRBJ2-2; clone size: .; CDR3 protein: CASSEGTGELFF; CDR3 DNA: TGTGCCAGCAGTGAGGGCACCGGGGAGCTGTTTTTT
V gene: TRBV21-1; D gene: .; J gene: TRBJ2-7; clone size: few; CDR3 protein: CASTLRTPAHNYEQYF; CDR3 DNA: TGTGCCAGCACTCTGAGGACACCGGCGCACAACTACGAGCAGTACTTC
V gene: TRBV7-9; D gene: .; J gene: TRBJ1-3; clone size: few; CDR3 protein: CASSRRDIGGNTIYF; CDR3 DNA: TGTGCCAGCAGCAGACGGGACATAGGGGGAAACACCATATATTTT
V gene: TRBV5-6; D gene: TRBD2; J gene: TRBJ2-3; clone size: .; CDR3 protein: CASSFGTTPKQYF; CDR3 DNA: TGTGCCAGCAGCTTTGGGACTACGCCGAAGCAGTATTTT
V gene: TRBV6-6; D gene: .; J gene: TRBJ1-5; clone size: .; CDR3 protein: CASSYGPQHF; CDR3 DNA: TGTGCCAGCAGTTACGGGCCCCAGCATTTT
V gene: TRBV20-1; D gene: .; J gene: TRBJ2-7; clone size: .; CDR3 protein: CSASRVYEQYF; CDR3 DNA: TGCAGTGCTAGCAGGGTCTACGAGCAGTACTTC
V gene: TRBV4-1; D gene: TRBD1; J gene: TRBJ1-1; clone size: .; CDR3 protein: CASSQTTGDGTEAFF; CDR3 DNA: TGCGCCAGCAGCCAAACTACAGGGGATGGCACTGAAGCTTTCTTT
V gene: TRBV7-9; D gene: TRBD1; J gene: TRBJ2-7; clone size: .; CDR3 protein: CASSGWTGPSSYEQYF; CDR3 DNA: TGTGCCAGCAGCGGTTGGACAGGCCCGAGCTCCTACGAGCAGTACTTC
V gene: TRBV5-6; D gene: TRBD1; J gene: TRBJ1-6; clone size: .; CDR3 protein: CASSRTTGWVGSPLHF; CDR3 DNA: TGTGCCAGCAGCCGAACGACAGGGTGGGTTGGATCACCCCTCCACTTT
V gene: TRBV7-9; D gene: .; J gene: TRBJ2-3; clone size: once; CDR3 protein: CASSSLPDTQYF; CDR3 DNA: TGTGCCAGCAGCTCCCTACCAGATACGCAGTATTTT
V gene: TRBV7-9; D gene: .; J gene: TRBJ1-2; clone size: .; CDR3 protein: CASSLALEGDGYTF; CDR3 DNA: TGTGCCAGCAGCTTAGCGCTTGAGGGGGACGGCTACACCTTC
V gene: TRBV6-6; D gene: .; J gene: TRBJ1-4; clone size: .; CDR3 protein: CASSRSKGLFEKLFF; CDR3 DNA: TGTGCCAGCAGCCGAAGTAAGGGCCTTTTTGAAAAACTGTTTTTT
V gene: TRBV29-1; D gene: TRBD2; J gene: TRBJ2-1; clone size: once; CDR3 protein: CSAPGTSEGEQFF; CDR3 DNA: TGCAGCGCCCCCGGGACTAGCGAGGGTGAGCAGTTCTTC